This TCR beta chain derives from a study of T cell changes during pregnancy in multiple sclerosis. Only in-frame clones appear in the TCRdb table, and some are missing; sequencing was by immunoSEQ multiplex PCR. There are about 64,000 clones in the sample; around nine tenths occur only once, and roughly 1.4% lies in the top ten. The input for sequencing was peripheral blood, taken in the second trimester of pregnancy. This receptor was obtained from a female donor with multiple sclerosis, enrolled in a pregnancy study.

CDR3 residues: CASHGTGGYEQYF. DNA of the CDR3: TGCGCCAGCCACGGGACAGGGGGCTACGAGCAGTACTTC. The chain combines TRBV10-1 with TRBJ2-7, with 11 bases matching TRBD1. V shed 8 bases and J 3 bases; nucleotides not matched to a gene: 3. This CDR3 is built from 13 residues. Germline values: CDR1 WNHNN, CDR2 SYGVQD (reference sequence).